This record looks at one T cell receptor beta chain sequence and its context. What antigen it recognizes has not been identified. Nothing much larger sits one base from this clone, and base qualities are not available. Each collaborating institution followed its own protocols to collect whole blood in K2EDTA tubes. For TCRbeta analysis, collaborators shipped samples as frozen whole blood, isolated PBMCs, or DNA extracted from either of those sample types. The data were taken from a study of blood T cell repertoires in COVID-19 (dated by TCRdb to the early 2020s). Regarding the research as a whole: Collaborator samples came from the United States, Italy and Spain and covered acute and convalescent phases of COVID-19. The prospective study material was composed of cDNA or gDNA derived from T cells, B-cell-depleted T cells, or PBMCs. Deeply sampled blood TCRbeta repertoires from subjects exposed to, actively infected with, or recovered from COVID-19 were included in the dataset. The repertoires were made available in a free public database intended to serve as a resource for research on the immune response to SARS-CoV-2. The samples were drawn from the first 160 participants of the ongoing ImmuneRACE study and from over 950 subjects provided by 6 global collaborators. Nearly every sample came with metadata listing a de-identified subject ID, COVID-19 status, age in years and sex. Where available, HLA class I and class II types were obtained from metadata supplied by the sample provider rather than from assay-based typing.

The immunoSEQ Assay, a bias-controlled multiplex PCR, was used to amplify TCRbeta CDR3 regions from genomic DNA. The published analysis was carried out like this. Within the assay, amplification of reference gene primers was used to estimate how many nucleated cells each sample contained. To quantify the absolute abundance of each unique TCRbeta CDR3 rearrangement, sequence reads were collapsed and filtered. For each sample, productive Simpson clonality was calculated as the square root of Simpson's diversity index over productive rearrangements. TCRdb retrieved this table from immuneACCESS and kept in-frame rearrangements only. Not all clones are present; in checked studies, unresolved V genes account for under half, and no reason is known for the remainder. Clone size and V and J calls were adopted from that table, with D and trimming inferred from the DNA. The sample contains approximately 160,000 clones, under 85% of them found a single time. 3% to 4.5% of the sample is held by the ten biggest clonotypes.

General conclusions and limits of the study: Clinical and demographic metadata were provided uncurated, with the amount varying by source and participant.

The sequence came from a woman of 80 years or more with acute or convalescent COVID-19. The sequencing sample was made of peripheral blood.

The CDR3 region reads CASSQSSRSSGNTIYF. The nucleotide sequence reads as follows: TGCGCCAGCAGCCAAAGTTCTAGGAGCTCTGGAAACACCATATATTTT. The chain is made from TRBV4-3 and TRBJ1-3, with no reliable assignment of the D segment. Cut back by 2 bases and 0 bases, the V and J ends lie 11 bases apart. The CDR3 sequence holds 16 residues, the cysteine and phenylalanine included. Only the CDR3 DNA stays, 48 bases, in frame from base 1. Sequences LGHNA (CDR1) and YSLEER (CDR2) are obtained from the germline V gene.